This TCR beta chain was profiled in a study of T cell repertoires in cytomegalovirus infection. Study-level findings and limits: Ex vivo responses were dominated by HLA-C-restricted CMV-specific TCR beta clonotypes. Cumulative frequency (of public TCR beta family members) identified carriers of CMV plus the relevant HLA.

On this clonotype: Its antigen is currently unknown.

TCRdb re-called the reads through MiXCR, storing one row per CDR3 protein. The sample lists hundreds of thousands of distinct CDR3 sequences, approximately 29% occurring once. The germline V gene has CDR1 MDHEN and CDR2 SYDVKM. The CDR3 totals 16 residues. The V end lost 3 bases, the J end lost 7 bases, and 19 bases lay between the germline ends. The chain carries TRBV28 and TRBJ1-5; weak D call: TRBD1 (5 bases). Sequenced here: cultured CD8+ T cells from PBMCs, sampled from culture after CMV antigen stimulation. The receptor's source is a human donor in good health (CMV status not recorded). Some clones in this sample may be carry-over from other donors' samples. CDR3 loop: CASSFTGPALGQPQHF. For the CDR3, the DNA is TGTGCCAGCAGTTTCACGGGGCCCGCCTTGGGCCAGCCCCAGCATTTT.